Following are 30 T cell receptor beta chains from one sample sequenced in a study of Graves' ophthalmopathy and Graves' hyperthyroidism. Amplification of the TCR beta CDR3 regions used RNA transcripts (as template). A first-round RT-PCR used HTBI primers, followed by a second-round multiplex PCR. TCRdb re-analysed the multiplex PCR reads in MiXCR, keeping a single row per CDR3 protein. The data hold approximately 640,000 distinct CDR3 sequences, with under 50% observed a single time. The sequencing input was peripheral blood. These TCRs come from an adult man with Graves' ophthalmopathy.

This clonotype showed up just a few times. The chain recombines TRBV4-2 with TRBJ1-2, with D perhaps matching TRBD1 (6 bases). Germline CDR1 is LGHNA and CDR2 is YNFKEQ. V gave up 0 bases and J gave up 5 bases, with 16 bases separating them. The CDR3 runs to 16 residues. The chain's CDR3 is CASSQETGDTWYGYTF. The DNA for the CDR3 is TGTGCCAGCAGCCAAGAAACGGGGGACACCTGGTATGGCTACACCTTC.

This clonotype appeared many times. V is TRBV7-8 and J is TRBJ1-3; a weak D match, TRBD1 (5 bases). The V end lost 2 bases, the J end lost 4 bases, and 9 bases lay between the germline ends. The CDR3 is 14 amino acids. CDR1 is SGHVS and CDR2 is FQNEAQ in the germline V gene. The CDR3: CASSLYSGGNTIYF. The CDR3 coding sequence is TGTGCCAGCAGCTTATACTCAGGGGGAAACACCATATATTTT.

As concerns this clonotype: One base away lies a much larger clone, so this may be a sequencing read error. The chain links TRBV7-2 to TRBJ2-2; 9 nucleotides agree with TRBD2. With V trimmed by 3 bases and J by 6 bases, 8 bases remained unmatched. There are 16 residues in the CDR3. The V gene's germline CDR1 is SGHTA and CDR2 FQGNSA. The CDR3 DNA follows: TGTGCCAGCAGCTTTCAGGCGGGAGGGGCCTCCGGGGAGCTGTTTTTT. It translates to CASSFQAGGASGELFF.

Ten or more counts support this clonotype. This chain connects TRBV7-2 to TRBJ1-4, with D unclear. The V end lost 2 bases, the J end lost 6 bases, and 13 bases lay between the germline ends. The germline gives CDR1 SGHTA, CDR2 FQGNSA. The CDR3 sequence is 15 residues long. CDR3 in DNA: TGTGCCAGCAGCTTACCGACCGGCCCGGATGAAAAACTGTTTTTT. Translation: CASSLPTGPDEKLFF.

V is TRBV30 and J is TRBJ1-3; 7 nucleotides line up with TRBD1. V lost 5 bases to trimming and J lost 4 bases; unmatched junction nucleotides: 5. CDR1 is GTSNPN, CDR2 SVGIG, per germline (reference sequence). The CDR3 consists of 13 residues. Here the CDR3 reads CAWQDRSGNTIYF. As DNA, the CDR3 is TGTGCCTGGCAGGACAGGTCAGGAAACACCATATATTTT.

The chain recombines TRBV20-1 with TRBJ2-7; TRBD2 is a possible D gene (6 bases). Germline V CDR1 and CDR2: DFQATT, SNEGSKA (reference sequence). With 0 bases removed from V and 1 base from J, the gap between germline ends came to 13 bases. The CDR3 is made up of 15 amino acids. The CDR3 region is CSARDSAGPSYEQYF. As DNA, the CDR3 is TGCAGTGCTAGAGATTCTGCGGGACCGTCCTACGAGCAGTACTTC.

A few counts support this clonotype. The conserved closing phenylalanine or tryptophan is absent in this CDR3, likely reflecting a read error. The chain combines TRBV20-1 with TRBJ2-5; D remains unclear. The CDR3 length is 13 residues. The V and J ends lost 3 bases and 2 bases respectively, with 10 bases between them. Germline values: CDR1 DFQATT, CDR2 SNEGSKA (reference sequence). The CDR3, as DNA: TGCAGTGCTAGTCTGGCCACTCAAGAGACCCAGTACATC. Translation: CSASLATQETQYI.

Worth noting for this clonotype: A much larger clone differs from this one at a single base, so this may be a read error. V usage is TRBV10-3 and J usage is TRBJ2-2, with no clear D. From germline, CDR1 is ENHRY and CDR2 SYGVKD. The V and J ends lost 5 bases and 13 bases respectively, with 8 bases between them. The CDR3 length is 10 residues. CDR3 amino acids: CAISYGVLFF. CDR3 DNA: TGTGCCATCAGTTACGGAGTGCTGTTTTTT.

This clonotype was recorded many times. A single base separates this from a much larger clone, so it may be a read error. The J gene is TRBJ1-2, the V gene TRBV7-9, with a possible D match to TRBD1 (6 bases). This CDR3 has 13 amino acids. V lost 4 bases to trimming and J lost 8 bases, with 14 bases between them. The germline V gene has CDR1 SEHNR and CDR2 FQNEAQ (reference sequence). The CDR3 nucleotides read TGTGCCAGCAGCTCACAGGGATTGATAGGCTACACCTTC. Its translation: CASSSQGLIGYTF.

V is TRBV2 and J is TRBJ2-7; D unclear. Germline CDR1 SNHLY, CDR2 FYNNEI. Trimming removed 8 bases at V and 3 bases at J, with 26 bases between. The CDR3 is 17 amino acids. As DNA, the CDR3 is TGTGCCAGCTCACCCGCCCGCGGATACGGTCCCCTCTACGAGCAGTACTTC. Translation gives CASSPARGYGPLYEQYF.

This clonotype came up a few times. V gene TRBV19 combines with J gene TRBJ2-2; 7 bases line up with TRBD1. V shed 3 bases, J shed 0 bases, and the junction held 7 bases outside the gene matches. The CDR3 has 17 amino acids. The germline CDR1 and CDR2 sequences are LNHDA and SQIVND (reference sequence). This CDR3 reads CASSIIGQATNTGELFF. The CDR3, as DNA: TGTGCCAGTAGTATTATCGGACAGGCTACGAACACCGGGGAGCTGTTTTTT.

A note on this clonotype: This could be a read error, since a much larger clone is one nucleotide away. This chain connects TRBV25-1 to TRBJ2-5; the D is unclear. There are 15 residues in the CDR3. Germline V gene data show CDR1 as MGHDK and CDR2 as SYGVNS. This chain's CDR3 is CASIEQRGTQETQYF. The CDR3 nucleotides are TGTGCCAGCATTGAACAGCGTGGAACGCAAGAGACCCAGTACTTC.

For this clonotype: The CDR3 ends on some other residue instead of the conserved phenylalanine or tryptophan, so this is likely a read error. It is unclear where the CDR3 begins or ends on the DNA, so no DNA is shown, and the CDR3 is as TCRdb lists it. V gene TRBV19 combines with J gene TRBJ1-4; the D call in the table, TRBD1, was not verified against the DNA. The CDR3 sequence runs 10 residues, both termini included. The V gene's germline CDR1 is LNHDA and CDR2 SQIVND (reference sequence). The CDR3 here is CASSTGRIHY.

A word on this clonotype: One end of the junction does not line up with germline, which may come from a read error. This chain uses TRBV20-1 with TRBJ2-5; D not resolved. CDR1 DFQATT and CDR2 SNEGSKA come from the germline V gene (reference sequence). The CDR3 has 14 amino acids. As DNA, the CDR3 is TGCAGAGCTAGAGATCCCACTGGGCGCGAGACCCAGTACTTC. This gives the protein CRARDPTGRETQYF.

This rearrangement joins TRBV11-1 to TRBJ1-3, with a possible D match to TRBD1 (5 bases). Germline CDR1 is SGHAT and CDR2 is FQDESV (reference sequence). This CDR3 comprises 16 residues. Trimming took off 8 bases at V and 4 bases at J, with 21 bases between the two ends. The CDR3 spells CASQFSRGTDGNTIYF. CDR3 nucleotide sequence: TGTGCCAGCCAATTTAGCCGAGGGACGGACGGAAACACCATATATTTT.

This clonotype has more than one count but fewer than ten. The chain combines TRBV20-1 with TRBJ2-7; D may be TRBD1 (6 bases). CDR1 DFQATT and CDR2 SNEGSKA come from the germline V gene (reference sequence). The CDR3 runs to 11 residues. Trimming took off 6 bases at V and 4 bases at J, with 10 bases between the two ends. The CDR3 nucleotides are TGCAGTGCGGCCCAGGGGTACGAGCAGTACTTC. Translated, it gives CSAAQGYEQYF.

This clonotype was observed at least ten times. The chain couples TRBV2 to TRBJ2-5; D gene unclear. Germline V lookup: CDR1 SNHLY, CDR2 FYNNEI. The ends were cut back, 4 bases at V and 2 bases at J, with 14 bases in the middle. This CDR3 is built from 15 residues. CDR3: CASSGRPRHQETQYF. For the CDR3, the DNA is TGTGCCAGCAGTGGGCGACCGAGACATCAAGAGACCCAGTACTTC.

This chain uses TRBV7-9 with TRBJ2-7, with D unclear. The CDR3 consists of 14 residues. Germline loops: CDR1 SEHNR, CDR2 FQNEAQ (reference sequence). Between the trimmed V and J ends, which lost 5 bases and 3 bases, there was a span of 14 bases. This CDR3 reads CASSPSNVDYEQYF. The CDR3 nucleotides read TGTGCCAGCAGCCCAAGTAACGTTGACTACGAGCAGTACTTC.

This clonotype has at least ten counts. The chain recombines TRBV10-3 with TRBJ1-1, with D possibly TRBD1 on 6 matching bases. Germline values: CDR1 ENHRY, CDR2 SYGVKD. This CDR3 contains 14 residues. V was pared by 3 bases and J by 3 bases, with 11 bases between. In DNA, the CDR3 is TGTGCCATCAGTGAATTACAGGGCTACACTGAAGCTTTCTTT. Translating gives CAISELQGYTEAFF.

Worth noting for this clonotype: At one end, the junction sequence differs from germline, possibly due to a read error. Here the CDR3 DNA reads TGCAGCGGGGCTCGACAGGACTATGGCCACACCTTC. Its translation: CSGARQDYGHTF. V usage is TRBV29-1 and J usage is TRBJ1-2, with D perhaps matching TRBD1 (6 bases). The length of the CDR3 is 12 residues. Germline V CDR1 and CDR2: SQVTM, ANQGSEA.

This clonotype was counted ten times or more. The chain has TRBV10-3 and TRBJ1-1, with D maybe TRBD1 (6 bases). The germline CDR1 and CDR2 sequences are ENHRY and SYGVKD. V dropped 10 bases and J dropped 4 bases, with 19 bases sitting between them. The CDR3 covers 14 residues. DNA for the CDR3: TGTGCCAGCAGCACCCAGGGGACGGCCACTGAAGCTTTCTTT. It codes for CASSTQGTATEAFF.

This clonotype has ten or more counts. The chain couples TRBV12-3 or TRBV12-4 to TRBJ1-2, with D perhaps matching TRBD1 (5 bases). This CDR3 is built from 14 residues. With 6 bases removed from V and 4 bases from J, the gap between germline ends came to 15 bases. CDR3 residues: CASSPARGGYGYTF. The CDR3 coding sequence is TGTGCCAGCAGCCCGGCGAGGGGTGGCTATGGCTACACCTTC.

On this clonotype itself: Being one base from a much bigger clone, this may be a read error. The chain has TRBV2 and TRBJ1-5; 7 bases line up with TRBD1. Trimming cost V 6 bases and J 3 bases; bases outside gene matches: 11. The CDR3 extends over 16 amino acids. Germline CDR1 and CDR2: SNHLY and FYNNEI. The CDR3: CASSAGRGRNNQPQHF. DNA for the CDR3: TGTGCCAGCAGCGCCGGCAGGGGGAGGAACAATCAGCCCCAGCATTTT.

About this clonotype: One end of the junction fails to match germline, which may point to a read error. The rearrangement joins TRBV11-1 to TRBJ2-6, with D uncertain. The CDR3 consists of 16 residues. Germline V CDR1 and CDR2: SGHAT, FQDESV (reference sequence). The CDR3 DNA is TGCGCCAGCAGCCAAGAGCTTAGCTCTGGGGCCAACGTCCTGACTTTC. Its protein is CASSQELSSGANVLTF.

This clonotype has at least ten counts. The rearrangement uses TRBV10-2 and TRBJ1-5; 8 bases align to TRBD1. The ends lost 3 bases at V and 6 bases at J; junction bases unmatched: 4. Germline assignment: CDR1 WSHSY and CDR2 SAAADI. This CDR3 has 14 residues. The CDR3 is CASSEPGGGQPQHF. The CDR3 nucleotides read TGCGCCAGCAGTGAACCAGGGGGCGGTCAGCCCCAGCATTTT.

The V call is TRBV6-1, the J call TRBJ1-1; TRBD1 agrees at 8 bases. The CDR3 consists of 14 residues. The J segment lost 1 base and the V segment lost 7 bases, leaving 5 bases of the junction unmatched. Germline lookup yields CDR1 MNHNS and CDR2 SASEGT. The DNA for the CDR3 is TGTGCCAGCATCAGACAGGGGACGAACACTGAAGCTTTCTTT. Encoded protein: CASIRQGTNTEAFF.

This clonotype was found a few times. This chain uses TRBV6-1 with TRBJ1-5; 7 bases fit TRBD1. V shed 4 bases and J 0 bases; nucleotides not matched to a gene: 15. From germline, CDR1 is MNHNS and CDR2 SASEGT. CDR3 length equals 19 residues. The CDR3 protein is CASSAAPWDRLYSNQPQHF. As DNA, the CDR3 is TGTGCCAGCAGTGCAGCACCCTGGGACAGATTATATAGCAATCAGCCCCAGCATTTT.

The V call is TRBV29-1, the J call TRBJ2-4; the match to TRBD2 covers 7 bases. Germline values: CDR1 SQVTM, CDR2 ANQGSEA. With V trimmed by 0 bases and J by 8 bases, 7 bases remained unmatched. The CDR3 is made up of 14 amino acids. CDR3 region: CSVEDRGGLDIQYF. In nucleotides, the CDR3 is TGCAGCGTTGAAGATCGGGGAGGGTTGGACATTCAGTACTTC. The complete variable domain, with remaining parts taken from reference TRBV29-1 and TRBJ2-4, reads SAVISQKPSRDICQRGTSLTIQCQVDSQVTMMFWYRQQPGQSLTLIATANQGSEATYESGFVIDKFPISRPNLTFSTLTVSNMSPEDSSIYLCSVEDRGGLDIQYFGAGTRLSVL.

In DNA, the CDR3 is TGCGCCAGCAGCCACCCGAGACAGGGGGCGCGAAAAGGCTACACCTTC. Translation gives CASSHPRQGARKGYTF. The V call is TRBV4-1, the J call TRBJ1-2; 10 bases match TRBD1. Losses at the gene ends were 3 bases for V and 8 bases for J; bases not matched to a gene: 12. The CDR3 is 16 residues long. Germline V lookup: CDR1 MGHRA, CDR2 YSYEKL.

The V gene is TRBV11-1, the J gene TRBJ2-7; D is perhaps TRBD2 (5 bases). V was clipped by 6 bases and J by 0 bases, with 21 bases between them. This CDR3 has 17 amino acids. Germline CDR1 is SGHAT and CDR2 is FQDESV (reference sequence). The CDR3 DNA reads TGTGCCAGCAGTTCCTGGACTGGCGGAAGGAGCTCCTACGAGCAGTACTTC. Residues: CASSSWTGGRSSYEQYF.